The rows below give T cell receptor beta chains drawn from one sample of a study of a mutant IDH1 vaccine in newly diagnosed glioma. Produced via immunoSEQ multiplex PCR; TCRdb's table is partial and in-frame only. The sample holds tens of thousands of clones, approximately 85% seen once. Antigen specificity for these receptors is unknown. The sequences come from PBMCs, collected from a glioma patient whose treatment included an IDH1 peptide vaccine. The receptors were gathered from a woman aged 50 to 60 with glioma. The CDR3 runs from the conserved cysteine through the conserved F or W. D genes are given only for firm matches. Clone sizes are given selectively: once, few, many, or a class where the clone is expanded.

CDR3: CASSLGRTAYPPGANVLTF; DNA: TGTGCCAGCAGCTTAGGAAGGACAGCTTATCCCCCCGGGGCCAACGTCCTGACTTTC; size: NA; V: TRBV7-9; D: NA; J: TRBJ2-6
CDR3: CASSFGIGAEAFF; DNA: TGTGCCAGCAGTTTTGGTATCGGAGCTGAAGCTTTCTTT; size: NA; V: TRBV27; D: NA; J: TRBJ1-1
CDR3: CASSPILENTEAFF; DNA: TGTGCCAGCAGCCCAATTCTGGAGAACACTGAAGCTTTCTTT; size: many; V: TRBV7-9; D: NA; J: TRBJ1-1
CDR3: CASSPGGTDTQYF; DNA: TGTGCCAGCAGCCCAGGGGGGACAGATACGCAGTATTTT; size: NA; V: TRBV7-3; D: NA; J: TRBJ2-3
CDR3: CASSPELYNEQFF; DNA: TGTGCCAGCTCACCTGAACTGTACAATGAGCAGTTCTTC; size: once; V: TRBV18; D: NA; J: TRBJ2-1
CDR3: CASSSLRDPSYTEAFF; DNA: TGTGCCAGCAGTTCCCTCCGGGACCCCTCGTACACTGAAGCTTTCTTT; size: NA; V: TRBV28; D: NA; J: TRBJ1-1
CDR3: CSAPFRAYGYTF; DNA: TGCAGCGCACCTTTTAGGGCCTATGGCTACACCTTC; size: NA; V: TRBV29-1; D: NA; J: TRBJ1-2
CDR3: CASSLPLSSGNTIYF; DNA: TGTGCCAGCAGTTTACCACTGAGCTCTGGAAACACCATATATTTT; size: NA; V: TRBV28; D: NA; J: TRBJ1-3
CDR3: CASSYRVTDTQYF; DNA: TGTGCCAGCAGTTATCGGGTCACAGATACGCAGTATTTT; size: few; V: TRBV6-5; D: NA; J: TRBJ2-3
CDR3: CASSYYGDYEQYF; DNA: TGTGCCAGCAGTTACTATGGGGACTACGAGCAGTACTTC; size: NA; V: TRBV6-5; D: NA; J: TRBJ2-7
CDR3: CASSLWMGMKLQHF; DNA: TGTGCCAGCAGTTTATGGATGGGCATGAAGCTCCAGCATTTT; size: NA; V: TRBV28; D: NA; J: TRBJ1-5
CDR3: CASTSGYYEQYF; DNA: TGTGCCAGCACCTCGGGCTACTACGAGCAGTACTTC; size: once; V: TRBV6-5; D: NA; J: TRBJ2-7
CDR3: CASSPRTGASNQPQHF; DNA: TGTGCCAGCAGTCCCCGGACAGGAGCCAGCAATCAGCCCCAGCATTTT; size: NA; V: TRBV28; D: TRBD1; J: TRBJ1-5
CDR3: CASSAGPGTFYSNQPQHF; DNA: TGTGCCAGTAGTGCCGGACCGGGGACATTCTATAGCAATCAGCCCCAGCATTTT; size: medium-sized; V: TRBV19; D: NA; J: TRBJ1-5
CDR3: CASSPRSRVDTEAFF; DNA: TGTGCCAGCTCACCACGCTCTAGGGTCGACACTGAAGCTTTCTTT; size: NA; V: TRBV18; D: NA; J: TRBJ1-1
CDR3: CASSYGQGVTYEQYF; DNA: TGTGCCAGCAGTTACGGACAGGGAGTCACCTACGAGCAGTACTTC; size: NA; V: TRBV6-5; D: TRBD1; J: TRBJ2-7
CDR3: CASSLADPEGQFF; DNA: TGTGCCAGCAGCTTAGCGGACCCCGAGGGGCAGTTCTTC; size: NA; V: TRBV7-9; D: NA; J: TRBJ2-1
CDR3: CASSLWDRGRVGTNEQFF; DNA: TGTGCCAGCAGTTTGTGGGACAGGGGGCGCGTTGGGACCAATGAGCAGTTCTTC; size: NA; V: TRBV27; D: TRBD1; J: TRBJ2-1
CDR3: CASSDTVGEKLFF; DNA: TGTGCCAGCAGTGACACCGTCGGTGAAAAACTGTTTTTT; size: NA; V: TRBV2; D: NA; J: TRBJ1-4
CDR3: CASGSSGWETQYF; DNA: TGTGCCAGCGGGTCGTCGGGGTGGGAGACCCAGTACTTC; size: NA; V: TRBV2; D: NA; J: TRBJ2-5